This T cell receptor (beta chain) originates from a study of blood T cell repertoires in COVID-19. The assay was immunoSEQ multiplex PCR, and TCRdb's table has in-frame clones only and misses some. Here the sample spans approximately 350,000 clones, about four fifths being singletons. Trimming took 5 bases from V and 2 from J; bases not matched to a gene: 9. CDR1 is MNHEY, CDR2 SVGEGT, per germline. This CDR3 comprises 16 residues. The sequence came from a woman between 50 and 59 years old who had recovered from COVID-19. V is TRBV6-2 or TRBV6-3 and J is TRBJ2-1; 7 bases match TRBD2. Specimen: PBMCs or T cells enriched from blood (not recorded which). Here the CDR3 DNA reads TGTGCCAGCAGTCCAGCAAAAGCGGGACCCTACAATGAGCAGTTCTTC. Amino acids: CASSPAKAGPYNEQFF.